The source of this TCR beta chain is a study of blood T cell repertoires in COVID-19. Study-level information: Acute and convalescent COVID-19 specimens originated in the United States, Italy and Spain. T cells, B-cell-depleted T cells, or PBMCs provided the cDNA or gDNA that served as material.

The V gene lost 2 bases and the J gene lost 2 bases, with 15 bases spanning the gap. Per the germline V gene, CDR1 is MNHEY and CDR2 is SVGEGT. The CDR3 covers 16 residues. Per the study methods: Quantification of nucleated cells was approximated via reference gene primer amplification. Repertoires were generated with immunoSEQ multiplex PCR, while TCRdb's copy carries only in-frame clones and drops some. Clonal size and the V and J genes are those of that table, whereas D and trimming came from the DNA. The sample has approximately 290,000 clones, roughly 80% seen once; the top ten hold 15% to 18%. Enrolment of Seattle patients took place during active infection, and they were followed longitudinally.

This receptor was identified in a person between 65 and 79 years old with COVID-19, enrolled during active disease. The chain carries TRBV6-2 or TRBV6-3 and TRBJ1-2; D unresolved. Sequencing was performed on peripheral blood. CDR3 region: CASSYTYMPGNYGYTF. The CDR3 bases are TGTGCCAGCAGTTACACCTATATGCCGGGGAACTATGGCTACACCTTC.